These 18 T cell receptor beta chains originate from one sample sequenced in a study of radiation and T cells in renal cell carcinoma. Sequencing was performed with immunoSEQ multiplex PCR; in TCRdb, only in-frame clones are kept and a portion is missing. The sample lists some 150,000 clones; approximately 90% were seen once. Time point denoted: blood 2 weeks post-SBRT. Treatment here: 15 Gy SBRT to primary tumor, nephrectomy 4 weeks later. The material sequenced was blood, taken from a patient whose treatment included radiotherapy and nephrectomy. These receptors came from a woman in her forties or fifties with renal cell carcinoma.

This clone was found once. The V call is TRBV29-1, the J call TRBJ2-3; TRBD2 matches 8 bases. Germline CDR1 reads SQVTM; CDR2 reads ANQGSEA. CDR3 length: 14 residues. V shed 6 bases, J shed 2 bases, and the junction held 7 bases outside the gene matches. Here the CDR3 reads CSVVRGGHTDTQYF. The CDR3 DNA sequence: TGCAGCGTGGTCCGGGGGGGCCACACAGATACGCAGTATTTT.

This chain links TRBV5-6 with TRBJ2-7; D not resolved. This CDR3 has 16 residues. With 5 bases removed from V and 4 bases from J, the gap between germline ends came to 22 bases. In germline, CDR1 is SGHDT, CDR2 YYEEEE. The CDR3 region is CASSSSHSPTWYEQYF. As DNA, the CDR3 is TGTGCCAGCAGTTCATCCCACAGCCCAACATGGTACGAGCAGTACTTC.

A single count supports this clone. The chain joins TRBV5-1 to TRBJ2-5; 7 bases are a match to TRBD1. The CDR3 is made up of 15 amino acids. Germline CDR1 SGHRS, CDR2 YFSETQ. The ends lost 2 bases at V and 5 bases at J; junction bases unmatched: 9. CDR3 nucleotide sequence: TGCGCCAGCAGCTTAATCGGGACAGAGGGGGAGACCCAGTACTTC. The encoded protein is CASSLIGTEGETQYF. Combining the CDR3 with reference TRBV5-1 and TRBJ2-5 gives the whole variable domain KAGVTQTPRYLIKTRGQQVTLSCSPISGHRSVSWYQQTPGQGLQFLFEYFSETQRNKGNFPGRFSGRQFSNSRSEMNVSTLELGDSALYLCASSLIGTEGETQYFGPGTRLLVL.

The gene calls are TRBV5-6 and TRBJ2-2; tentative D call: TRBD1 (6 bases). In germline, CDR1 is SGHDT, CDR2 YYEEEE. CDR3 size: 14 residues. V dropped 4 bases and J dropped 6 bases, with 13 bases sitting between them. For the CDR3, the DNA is TGTGCCAGCAGCGACACAGGGATCCCCGGGGAGCTGTTTTTT. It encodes CASSDTGIPGELFF.

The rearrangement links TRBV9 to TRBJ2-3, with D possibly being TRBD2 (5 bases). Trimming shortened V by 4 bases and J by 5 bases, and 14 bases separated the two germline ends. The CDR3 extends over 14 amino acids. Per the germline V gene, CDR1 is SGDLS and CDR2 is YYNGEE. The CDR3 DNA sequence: TGTGCCAGCAGCCCTGCTGGTGGAGGAGATACGCAGTATTTT. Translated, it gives CASSPAGGGDTQYF.

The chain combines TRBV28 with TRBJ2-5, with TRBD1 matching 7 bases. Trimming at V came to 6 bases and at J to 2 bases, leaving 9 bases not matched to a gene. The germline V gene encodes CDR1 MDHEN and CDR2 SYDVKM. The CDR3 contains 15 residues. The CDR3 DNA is TGTGCCAGCAGGACGGGGACAGAGGATCAAGAGACCCAGTACTTC. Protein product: CASRTGTEDQETQYF.

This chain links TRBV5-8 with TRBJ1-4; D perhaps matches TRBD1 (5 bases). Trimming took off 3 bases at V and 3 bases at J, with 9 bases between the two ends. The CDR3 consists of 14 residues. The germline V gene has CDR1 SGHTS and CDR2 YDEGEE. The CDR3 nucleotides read TGTGCCAGCAGCTGGGGGGGGGCTAATGAAAAACTGTTTTTT. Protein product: CASSWGGANEKLFF. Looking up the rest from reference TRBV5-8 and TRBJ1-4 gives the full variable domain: EAGVTQSPTHLIKTRGQQATLRCSPISGHTSVYWYQQALGLGLQFLLWYDEGEERNRGNFPPRFSGRQFPNYSSELNVNALELEDSALYLCASSWGGANEKLFFGSGTQLSVL.

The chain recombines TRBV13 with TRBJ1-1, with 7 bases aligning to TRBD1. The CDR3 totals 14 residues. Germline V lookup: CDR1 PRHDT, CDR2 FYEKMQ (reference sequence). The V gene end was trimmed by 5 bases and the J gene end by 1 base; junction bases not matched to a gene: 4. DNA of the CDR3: TGTGCCAGCAGCACCTACAGGGGGAACACTGAAGCTTTCTTT. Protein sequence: CASSTYRGNTEAFF.

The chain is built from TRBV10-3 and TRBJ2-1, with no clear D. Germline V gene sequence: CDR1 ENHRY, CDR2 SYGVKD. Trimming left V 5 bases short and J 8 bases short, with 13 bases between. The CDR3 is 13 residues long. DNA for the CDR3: TGTGCCATCAGTCAAGAGCGTGACGATGAGCAGTTCTTC. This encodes CAISQERDDEQFF.

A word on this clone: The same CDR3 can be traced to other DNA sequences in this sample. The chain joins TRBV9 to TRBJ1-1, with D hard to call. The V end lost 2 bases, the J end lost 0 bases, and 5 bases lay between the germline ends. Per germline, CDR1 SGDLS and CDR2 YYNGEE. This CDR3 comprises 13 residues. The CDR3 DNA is TGTGCCAGCAGCGTGCAGGTGAACACTGAAGCTTTCTTT. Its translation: CASSVQVNTEAFF.

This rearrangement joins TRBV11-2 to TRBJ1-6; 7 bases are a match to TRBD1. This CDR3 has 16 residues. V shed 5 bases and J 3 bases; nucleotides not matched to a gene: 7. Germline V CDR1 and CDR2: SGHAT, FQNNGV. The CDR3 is CASSPATGNYNSPLHF. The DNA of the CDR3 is TGTGCCAGCAGCCCAGCGACAGGGAACTATAATTCACCCCTCCACTTT.

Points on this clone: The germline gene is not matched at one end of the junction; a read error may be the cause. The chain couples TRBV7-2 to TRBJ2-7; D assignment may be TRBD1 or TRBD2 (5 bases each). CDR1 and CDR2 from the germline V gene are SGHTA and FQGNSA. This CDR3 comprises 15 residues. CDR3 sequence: CASSLAGTVSYEQYF. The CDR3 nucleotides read TGTGCCAGCAGCCTAGCCGGGACGGTGAGCTACGAGCAGTACTTC.

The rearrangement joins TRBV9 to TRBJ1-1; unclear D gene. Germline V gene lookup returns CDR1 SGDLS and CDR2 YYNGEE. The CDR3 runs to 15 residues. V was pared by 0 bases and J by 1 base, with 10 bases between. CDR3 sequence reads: CASSVGRVPNTEAFF. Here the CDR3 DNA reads TGTGCCAGCAGCGTAGGGAGGGTTCCGAACACTGAAGCTTTCTTT.

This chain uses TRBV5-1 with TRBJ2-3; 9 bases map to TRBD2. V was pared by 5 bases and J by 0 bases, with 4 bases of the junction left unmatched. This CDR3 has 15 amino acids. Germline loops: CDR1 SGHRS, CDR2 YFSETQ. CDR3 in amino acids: CASSIAGASTDTQYF. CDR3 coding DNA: TGCGCCAGCAGTATAGCGGGGGCCAGCACAGATACGCAGTATTTT.

The CDR3 here is CASRSRDSETQYF. Here the CDR3 DNA reads TGCGCCAGCAGGAGCAGGGACAGCGAGACCCAGTACTTC. The chain employs TRBV5-1 and TRBJ2-5, with 7 bases fitting TRBD1. The CDR3 sequence is 13 residues long. The V gene's germline CDR1 is SGHRS and CDR2 YFSETQ. Trimming cost V 5 bases and J 5 bases; bases outside gene matches: 6.

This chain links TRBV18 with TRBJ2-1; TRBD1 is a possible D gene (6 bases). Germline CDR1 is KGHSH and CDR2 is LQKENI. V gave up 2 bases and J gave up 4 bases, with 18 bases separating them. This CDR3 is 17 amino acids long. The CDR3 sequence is CASSPAQGLINYNEQFF. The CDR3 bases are TGTGCCAGCTCACCAGCACAGGGATTGATCAATTACAATGAGCAGTTCTTC.

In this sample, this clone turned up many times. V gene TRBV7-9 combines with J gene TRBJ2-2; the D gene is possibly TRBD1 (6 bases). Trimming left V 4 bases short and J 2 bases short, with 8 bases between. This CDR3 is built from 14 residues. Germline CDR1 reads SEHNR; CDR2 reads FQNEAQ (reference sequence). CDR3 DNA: TGTGCCAGCAGCTCGGGACATAACACCGGGGAGCTGTTTTTT. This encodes CASSSGHNTGELFF.

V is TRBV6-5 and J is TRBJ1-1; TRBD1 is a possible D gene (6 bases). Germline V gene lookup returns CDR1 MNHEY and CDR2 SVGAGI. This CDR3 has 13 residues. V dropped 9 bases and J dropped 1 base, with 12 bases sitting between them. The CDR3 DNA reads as TGTGCCAGTAGATTACAGGGGAACACTGAAGCTTTCTTT. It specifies CASRLQGNTEAFF.